This T cell receptor beta chain was sequenced during a study of response to subunit inactivated influenza vaccine. One entry per CDR3 protein, called by TCRdb with MiXCR from the RT-PCR reads. Here the sample spans about 540,000 distinct CDR3 sequences, roughly 25% being singletons. The table lists this clonotype with a few counts. This sample also appeared in a second study, on T cells expressing NK-cell markers. As that study records: With UMIs, 5'RACE template switching was used to make TCR beta cDNA. In several experiments, sorting was confined to alpha-beta TCR T cells through use of an anti-gamma-delta TCR antibody. A range of about 1.0-7.0% of CD8+ T cells consisted of dominant NKG2C+ clonotypes in a handful of donors.

Material: CD4+ T cells sorted from PBMCs, obtained 11 to 12 days after vaccination. The clonotype originates from a man between 50 and 59 years old who received an inactivated influenza vaccine.

This chain's CDR3 is CASSPLGYEQYF. CDR3 coding DNA: TGTGCCAGCTCACCTCTGGGGTACGAGCAGTACTTC. The chain recombines TRBV18 with TRBJ2-7, with D uncertain. Trimming removed 3 bases at V and 4 bases at J, with 7 bases between. This CDR3 region has 12 residues. CDR1 and CDR2 (germline): KGHSH, LQKENI.